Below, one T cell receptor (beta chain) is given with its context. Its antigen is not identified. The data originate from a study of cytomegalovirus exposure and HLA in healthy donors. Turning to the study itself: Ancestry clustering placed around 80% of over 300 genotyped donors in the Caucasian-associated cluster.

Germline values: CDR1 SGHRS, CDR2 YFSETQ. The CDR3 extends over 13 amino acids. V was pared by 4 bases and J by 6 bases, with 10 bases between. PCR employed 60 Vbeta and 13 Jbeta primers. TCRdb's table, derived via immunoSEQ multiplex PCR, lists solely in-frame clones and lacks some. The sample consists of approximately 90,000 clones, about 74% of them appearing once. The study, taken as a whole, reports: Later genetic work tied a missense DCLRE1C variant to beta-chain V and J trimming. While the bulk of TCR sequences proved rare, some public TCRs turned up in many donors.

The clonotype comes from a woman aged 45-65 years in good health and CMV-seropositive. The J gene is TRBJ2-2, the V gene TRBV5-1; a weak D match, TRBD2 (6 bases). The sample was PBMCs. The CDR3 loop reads CASSPGEAGELFF. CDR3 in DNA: TGCGCCAGCAGCCCCGGGGAGGCCGGGGAGCTGTTTTTT. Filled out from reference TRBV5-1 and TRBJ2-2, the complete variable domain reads KAGVTQTPRYLIKTRGQQVTLSCSPISGHRSVSWYQQTPGQGLQFLFEYFSETQRNKGNFPGRFSGRQFSNSRSEMNVSTLELGDSALYLCASSPGEAGELFFGEGSRLTVL.